The following is a T cell receptor beta chain sequence with its context. What it recognizes is unknown. The data are from a study of cytomegalovirus exposure and HLA in healthy donors. Broader study findings: A later analysis found most CMV-associated TCR beta chains apparently HLA-restricted. When a later analysis compared HLA-associated TCR beta chains with equally common others, the HLA-associated chains turned out to be more clonally expanded and to have lower generation probabilities. The authors later linked a missense DCLRE1C variant to TCR beta V- and J-gene trimming.

In germline, CDR1 is SGHNT, CDR2 YENEEA. Unmatched junction bases numbered 7, after V lost 1 base and J lost 5 bases. CDR3 length: 16 residues. With 60 Vbeta and 13 Jbeta primers, the PCR was carried out. Data came from immunoSEQ multiplex PCR; TCRdb stores just in-frame clones and leaves some out. The sample has about 170,000 clones; approximately 80% are singletons. The V call is TRBV11-3, the J call TRBJ2-5; 10 nucleotides line up with TRBD1. The receptor's source is a woman under 30 in good health and CMV-seronegative. The material sequenced was PBMCs. DNA for the CDR3: TGTGCCAGCAGCTTAGGAACCCGGGACAGGGGTGAGACCCAGTACTTC. Its translation: CASSLGTRDRGETQYF.